This T cell receptor beta chain originates from a study of blood T cell repertoires in COVID-19. About the study: The samples span acute and convalescent COVID-19 from the United States, Italy and Spain.

Authors' data handling: Nucleated cell number was recorded as an estimate derived from reference gene primer amplification. Measured with immunoSEQ multiplex PCR; TCRdb has only the in-frame clones, and not every one. V, J and clone size reflect that table, while D and trimming were determined from the DNA. There are about 270,000 clones in the sample; under 90% occur only once, and about 3.4% lies in the top ten. The CDR3 is 18 amino acids in total, end residues counted. Germline V CDR1 and CDR2: MDHEN, SYDVKM. Comment on this clone: Because the CDR3's place on the DNA is in doubt, the DNA is left out and the CDR3 is given as listed by TCRdb.

This TCR was recovered from a woman aged 18-29 years with acute or convalescent COVID-19. The sample taken for sequencing was peripheral blood. The chain employs TRBV28 and TRBJ2-1; the D segment call TRBD2 is taken from the table without a DNA check. The chain's CDR3 is CASSSSGLAGVSYNEQFF.